The 9 T cell receptor beta chains reported below all come from one sample, sequenced in a study of blood T cell repertoires in COVID-19. Sequencing used immunoSEQ multiplex PCR; TCRdb keeps in-frame clones, though not all of them. Among 150,000 to 200,000 clones, 82% were seen once, and the ten largest hold about 20%. The sequenced material came from peripheral blood. The origin of the receptors is a woman older than 75 with acute or convalescent COVID-19.

The V gene is TRBV5-1, the J gene TRBJ2-3; D call uncertain. Trimming shortened V by 6 bases and J by 7 bases, and 18 bases separated the two germline ends. This CDR3 has 14 amino acids. Germline lookup yields CDR1 SGHRS and CDR2 YFSETQ. The CDR3 region is CASTTGDIGYTQYF. The CDR3 bases are TGCGCCAGCACCACCGGAGATATTGGGTATACGCAGTATTTT.

V is TRBV5-1 and J is TRBJ2-7; possibly TRBD1 for D (6 bases). V gave up 4 bases and J gave up 4 bases, with 15 bases separating them. The CDR3 extends over 14 amino acids. Germline V lookup: CDR1 SGHRS, CDR2 YFSETQ. The CDR3 reads CASSPTGLEYEQYF. In nucleotides, the CDR3 is TGCGCCAGCAGCCCCACAGGGTTGGAATACGAGCAGTACTTC.

J is TRBJ1-1 and V is TRBV11-2, with TRBD1 matching over 9 bases. The CDR3 length is 15 residues. Germline V gives CDR1 SGHAT, CDR2 FQNNGV. V trimming: 5 bases; J trimming: 4 bases; junction bases outside the gene matches: 8. CDR3 sequence reads: CASSAHRGLGTEAFF. The DNA for the CDR3 is TGTGCCAGCAGCGCCCACAGGGGGCTAGGCACTGAAGCTTTCTTT.

V gene TRBV7-9 combines with J gene TRBJ2-3, with 9 bases fitting TRBD1. V gave up 1 base and J gave up 4 bases; unmatched junction bases: 3. CDR1 and CDR2 from the germline V gene are SEHNR and FQNEAQ (reference sequence). The CDR3 covers 15 residues. Here the CDR3 reads CASSLGQGGPDTQYF. The CDR3 DNA follows: TGTGCCAGCAGCTTAGGACAGGGGGGCCCAGATACGCAGTATTTT.

This sequence joins TRBV11-2 and TRBJ1-2, with TRBD1 matching 8 bases. Germline loops: CDR1 SGHAT, CDR2 FQNNGV. The CDR3 is 14 amino acids. The V and J ends lost 3 bases and 4 bases, in that order; junction bases with no gene match: 4. This CDR3 reads CASSFQGAFYGYTF. The DNA of the CDR3 is TGTGCCAGCAGCTTCCAGGGGGCCTTCTATGGCTACACCTTC.

The chain employs TRBV9 and TRBJ1-1, with 8 bases fitting TRBD1. This CDR3 spans 15 amino acids. Trimming at V came to 2 bases and at J to 4 bases, leaving 7 bases not matched to a gene. CDR1 is SGDLS, CDR2 YYNGEE, per germline. The CDR3 sequence is CASSVGQGLSTEAFF. In DNA, the CDR3 is TGTGCCAGCAGCGTTGGACAGGGTTTAAGCACTGAAGCTTTCTTT.

This chain connects TRBV2 to TRBJ2-3; D may be TRBD1 (6 bases). The CDR3 has 12 amino acids. From germline, CDR1 is SNHLY and CDR2 FYNNEI. V gave up 7 bases and J gave up 7 bases, with 12 bases separating them. CDR3 in amino acids: CASTERGYTQYF. The CDR3 DNA reads TGTGCCAGCACCGAAAGGGGGTATACGCAGTATTTT.

This chain joins TRBV7-9 and TRBJ2-7; D call uncertain. This CDR3 comprises 12 residues. The V gene lost 2 bases and the J gene lost 3 bases, with 5 bases spanning the gap. The germline CDR1 and CDR2 sequences are SEHNR and FQNEAQ (reference sequence). As DNA, the CDR3 is TGTGCCAGCAGCTTATACGGCTACGAGCAGTACTTC. It codes for CASSLYGYEQYF. Using reference TRBV7-9 and TRBJ2-7 for the parts outside the CDR3, the full variable domain is DTGVSQNPRHKITKRGQNVTFRCDPISEHNRLYWYRQTLGQGPEFLTYFQNEAQLEKSRLLSDRFSAERPKGSFSTLEIQRTEQGDSAMYLCASSLYGYEQYFGPGTRLTVT.

The chain carries TRBV30 and TRBJ2-2; D ambiguous. Germline V gene data show CDR1 as GTSNPN and CDR2 as SVGIG (reference sequence). This CDR3 has 13 residues. V gave up 7 bases and J gave up 2 bases, with 11 bases separating them. The CDR3 reads CASDFHNTGELFF. CDR3 nucleotide sequence: TGTGCCTCCGACTTTCATAACACCGGGGAGCTGTTTTTT. Together with reference TRBV30 and TRBJ2-2, the CDR3 gives the full variable domain: SQTIHQWPATLVQPVGSPLSLECTVEGTSNPNLYWYRQAAGRGLQLLFYSVGIGQISSEVPQNLSASRPQDRQFILSSKKLLLSDSGFYLCASDFHNTGELFFGEGSRLTVL.